The 27 T cell receptor beta chains listed next were all sequenced from one sample in a study of T cell responses to AZD1222 COVID-19 vaccine. The assay was immunoSEQ multiplex PCR, and TCRdb's table has in-frame clones only and misses some. The repertoire consists of more than 110,000 clones, with 92% occurring once and the leading ten covering around 3.8%. The sample was peripheral blood, taken on day 0 of AZD1222 vaccination. These receptors all come from an adult in good health.

The chain couples TRBV29-1 to TRBJ2-1, with TRBD2 matching over 10 bases. The ends lost 1 base at V and 0 bases at J; junction bases unmatched: 9. CDR3 size: 18 residues. Germline-derived CDR1 and CDR2 are SQVTM and ANQGSEA. The CDR3 is CSVEGTSGRESSYNEQFF. Here the CDR3 DNA reads TGCAGCGTTGAAGGGACTAGCGGAAGAGAAAGCTCCTACAATGAGCAGTTCTTC.

V is TRBV27 and J is TRBJ1-5, with 7 bases fitting TRBD1. The V gene's germline CDR1 is MNHEY and CDR2 SMNVEV (reference sequence). The J segment lost 6 bases and the V segment lost 7 bases, leaving 3 bases of the junction unmatched. This CDR3 has 12 amino acids. The CDR3 loop reads CASTSGGQPQHF. The CDR3 DNA reads TGTGCCAGCACCTCAGGGGGTCAGCCCCAGCATTTT.

J is TRBJ1-1 and V is TRBV19; 7 nucleotides line up with TRBD1. This CDR3 comprises 14 residues. Germline V gene data show CDR1 as LNHDA and CDR2 as SQIVND (reference sequence). Trimming at V came to 5 bases and at J to 5 bases, leaving 8 bases not matched to a gene. The CDR3 sequence is CASSSRQGDTEAFF. CDR3 in DNA: TGTGCCAGTAGTTCCCGACAGGGAGATACTGAAGCTTTCTTT.

The chain couples TRBV27 to TRBJ1-2, with D unclear. V lost 3 bases to trimming and J lost 4 bases, with 9 bases between them. CDR3 length: 13 amino acids. Looked up from germline, CDR1 is MNHEY and CDR2 is SMNVEV (reference sequence). The CDR3 nucleotides are TGTGCCAGCAGTTTTCCGGGAGGCTATGGCTACACCTTC. This encodes CASSFPGGYGYTF.

The chain combines TRBV7-2 with TRBJ2-1; 11 bases match TRBD2. V shed 4 bases and J 9 bases; nucleotides not matched to a gene: 2. The CDR3 covers 13 residues. From germline, CDR1 is SGHTA and CDR2 FQGNSA. The CDR3 protein is CASSSTSGSEQFF. The DNA of the CDR3 is TGTGCCAGCAGCTCAACTAGCGGGAGTGAGCAGTTCTTC.

The J gene is TRBJ1-1, the V gene TRBV5-6; D unclear. The germline V gene has CDR1 SGHDT and CDR2 YYEEEE. Trimming cost V 2 bases and J 6 bases, with 14 bases left between them. The CDR3 spans 14 residues. DNA of the CDR3: TGTGCCAGCAGCTTAGCTGGGGTCTTAGCTGAAGCTTTCTTT. This sequence encodes CASSLAGVLAEAFF.

This chain links TRBV6-4 with TRBJ2-2; D is perhaps TRBD1 (6 bases). This CDR3 spans 15 amino acids. Germline V gives CDR1 MRHNA, CDR2 SNTAGT. V lost 9 bases and J 3 bases, leaving 17 bases between the germline ends. The CDR3, as DNA: TGTGCCAGTAAGCCGGGACACGTCGACACCGGGGAGCTGTTTTTT. It encodes CASKPGHVDTGELFF.

This clone is a singleton in its sample. J is TRBJ1-6 and V is TRBV5-4; the D is unclear. The V and J ends lost 0 bases and 0 bases respectively, with 7 bases between them. The germline V gene encodes CDR1 SGHNT and CDR2 YYREEE (reference sequence). This CDR3 has 16 residues. CDR3 residues: CASSLGTSSYNSPLHF. CDR3 DNA sequence: TGTGCCAGCAGCTTGGGCACCAGCTCCTATAATTCACCCCTCCACTTT.

This chain links TRBV20-1 with TRBJ2-7; D gene ambiguous. From germline, CDR1 is DFQATT and CDR2 SNEGSKA (reference sequence). Deletions cut 3 bases from V and 6 bases from J, with 9 bases between. The CDR3 sequence is 11 residues long. DNA for the CDR3: TGCAGTGCTAGTGACCGTCGCGAGCAGTACTTC. It yields the protein CSASDRREQYF.

This chain uses TRBV19 with TRBJ1-5; 9 bases are shared with TRBD1. Per germline, CDR1 LNHDA and CDR2 SQIVND (reference sequence). CDR3 length: 15 residues. Trimming took 4 bases from V and 6 from J; bases not matched to a gene: 7. CDR3 loop: CASSTGQGGGQPQHF. CDR3 nucleotides: TGTGCCAGTAGTACGGGACAGGGCGGGGGTCAGCCCCAGCATTTT. The full variable domain, its missing parts supplied by reference TRBV19 and TRBJ1-5, is DGGITQSPKYLFRKEGQNVTLSCEQNLNHDAMYWYRQDPGQGLRLIYYSQIVNDFQKGDIAEGYSVSREKKESFPLTVTSAQKNPTAFYLCASSTGQGGGQPQHFGDGTRLSIL.

The gene calls are TRBV6-2 or TRBV6-3 and TRBJ1-1, with 9 bases identical to TRBD1. CDR3 size: 18 residues. Germline V CDR1 and CDR2: MNHEY, SVGEGT. V shed 1 base and J 6 bases; nucleotides not matched to a gene: 15. CDR3 residues: CASSYFGQGWRGVPEAFF. DNA for the CDR3: TGTGCCAGCAGTTACTTCGGACAGGGGTGGCGCGGAGTCCCTGAAGCTTTCTTT.

The chain is built from TRBV5-6 and TRBJ1-2, with 8 bases identical to TRBD1. This CDR3 region has 14 residues. J was trimmed by 4 bases and V by 5 bases; bases with no gene match: 7. Germline V lookup: CDR1 SGHDT, CDR2 YYEEEE. The CDR3: CASRFGQGGYGYTF. The CDR3 DNA reads TGTGCCAGCAGATTCGGACAGGGCGGCTATGGCTACACCTTC.

The rearrangement joins TRBV12-3 or TRBV12-4 to TRBJ2-2; 9 nucleotides align to TRBD1. The CDR3 has 13 amino acids. With 8 bases clipped from V and 8 bases from J, the junction kept 6 bases outside the gene matches. CDR3 coding DNA: TGTGCCAGCGAACTACAGGGGGCTGGGGAGCTGTTTTTT. Its translation is CASELQGAGELFF.

Written as DNA, the CDR3 is TGTGCCAGCAGCGAGGCTAAGAACGAGCAGTACTTC. This sequence encodes CASSEAKNEQYF. V gene TRBV11-2 combines with J gene TRBJ2-7; the D is unclear. CDR3 size: 12 residues. From germline, CDR1 is SGHAT and CDR2 FQNNGV. V dropped 5 bases and J dropped 5 bases, with 10 bases sitting between them.

This clone was seen a single time. The CDR3 DNA reads TGTGCCTGGAGTGGAGTGGGTGTAGGGTACGAGCAGTACTTC. Protein sequence: CAWSGVGVGYEQYF. The chain uses TRBV30 and TRBJ2-7; no clear D. The CDR3 is made up of 14 amino acids. Germline CDR1 is GTSNPN and CDR2 is SVGIG (reference sequence). The V end was cut by 1 base, the J end by 4 bases, with 14 bases between.

The chain is built from TRBV6-5 and TRBJ1-6; the match to TRBD1 covers 9 bases. Trimming removed 6 bases from V and 10 bases from J; junction bases left unmatched: 7. Germline V gives CDR1 MNHEY, CDR2 SVGAGI. The CDR3 runs 14 residues. The CDR3 here is CASSQDRGRSPLHF. CDR3 bases: TGTGCCAGCAGCCAAGACAGGGGGAGGTCACCCCTCCACTTT.

The chain carries TRBV10-3 and TRBJ2-7; a possible D gene is TRBD1 (5 bases). Germline CDR1 and CDR2: ENHRY and SYGVKD. The CDR3 consists of 13 residues. V was cut by 6 bases and J by 5 bases, with 14 bases left in between. The CDR3: CAISRVLMDEQYF. CDR3 sequence (DNA): TGTGCCATCAGCAGGGTTTTGATGGACGAGCAGTACTTC.

The chain recombines TRBV7-9 with TRBJ1-2; possible D gene TRBD1, 5 bases. The V gene lost 8 bases and the J gene lost 4 bases, with 11 bases spanning the gap. The CDR3 has 12 residues. The germline gives CDR1 SEHNR, CDR2 FQNEAQ (reference sequence). Here the CDR3 reads CASGTNFYGYTF. CDR3 DNA: TGTGCCAGCGGGACGAACTTCTATGGCTACACCTTC.

The chain is built from TRBV6-6 and TRBJ2-3; D call uncertain. Germline lookup yields CDR1 MNHNY and CDR2 SVGAGI (reference sequence). CDR3 length equals 11 residues. V lost 6 bases and J lost 6, with 7 bases in between. The CDR3 region is CASSQSDTQYF. CDR3 nucleotide sequence: TGTGCCAGCAGCCAATCCGATACGCAGTATTTT.

The chain carries TRBV29-1 and TRBJ2-3; D is ambiguous. This CDR3 is built from 13 residues. V lost 2 bases and J 2 bases, leaving 8 bases between the germline ends. The V gene's germline CDR1 is SQVTM and CDR2 ANQGSEA. CDR3 DNA sequence: TGCAGCGTTGAATCCGACAACACAGATACGCAGTATTTT. Amino acids: CSVESDNTDTQYF.

Here the CDR3 reads CASSISVGSSQPQHF. The CDR3 DNA follows: TGTGCCAGTAGTATTTCAGTCGGTTCGAGTCAGCCCCAGCATTTT. The V gene is TRBV19, the J gene TRBJ1-5, with D hard to call. The germline V gene encodes CDR1 LNHDA and CDR2 SQIVND (reference sequence). The CDR3 extends over 15 amino acids. Trimming stripped 3 bases from V and 6 bases from J, with 15 bases between.

The J gene is TRBJ2-7, the V gene TRBV25-1; the D is unclear. V lost 5 bases and J lost 6, with 20 bases in between. The CDR3 runs to 15 residues. Per the germline V gene, CDR1 is MGHDK and CDR2 is SYGVNS. CDR3 sequence: CASSLLSVSRGEQYF. The CDR3 nucleotides are TGTGCCAGCAGTCTTCTTAGTGTCTCTCGAGGCGAGCAGTACTTC.

This clone was observed a handful of times. The chain carries TRBV5-4 and TRBJ2-7, with D possibly matching TRBD1 (8 bases). V was cut by 4 bases and J by 6 bases, with 14 bases left in between. Germline loops: CDR1 SGHNT, CDR2 YYREEE (reference sequence). The CDR3 has 13 amino acids. CDR3 loop: CASSLQGGSEQYF. In DNA form, the CDR3 reads TGTGCCAGCAGCCTACAGGGGGGGAGCGAGCAGTACTTC. Based on the CDR3 plus reference TRBV5-4 and TRBJ2-7, the full variable domain is ETGVTQSPTHLIKTRGQQVTLRCSSQSGHNTVSWYQQALGQGPQFIFQYYREEENGRGNFPPRFSGLQFPNYSSELNVNALELDDSALYLCASSLQGGSEQYFGPGTRLTVT.

V and J are TRBV5-1 and TRBJ1-4, with D possibly being TRBD1 (5 bases). The CDR3 consists of 14 residues. The V and J ends lost 3 bases and 7 bases respectively, with 13 bases between them. Germline assignment: CDR1 SGHRS and CDR2 YFSETQ. CDR3 coding DNA: TGCGCCAGCAGCTCCTCCTTGGGGCCTGAAAAACTGTTTTTT. This encodes CASSSSLGPEKLFF.

This clone was seen just once. The chain combines TRBV6-5 with TRBJ2-1, with D perhaps TRBD2 (5 bases). The CDR3 is 13 residues long. Germline V gene lookup returns CDR1 MNHEY and CDR2 SVGAGI. V was cut by 2 bases and J by 3 bases, with 5 bases left in between. CDR3 sequence reads: CASSYSGYNEQFF. CDR3 DNA sequence: TGTGCCAGCAGTTACAGCGGCTACAATGAGCAGTTCTTC.

The genes are TRBV2 and TRBJ2-7; a possible D gene is TRBD2 (6 bases). The ends were cut back, 6 bases at V and 1 base at J, with 13 bases in the middle. The V gene's germline CDR1 is SNHLY and CDR2 FYNNEI. This CDR3 is built from 14 residues. The CDR3 sequence: CASRGRDFSYEQYF. In DNA form, the CDR3 reads TGTGCCAGCAGGGGCCGGGACTTTTCCTACGAGCAGTACTTC.

The chain links TRBV5-1 to TRBJ2-2; 7 bases agree with TRBD1. The V segment lost 4 bases and the J segment 6 bases; nucleotides outside the gene matches: 12. Germline-derived CDR1 and CDR2 are SGHRS and YFSETQ. The CDR3 runs 16 residues. The CDR3 is CASSPTAPQGAGELFF. In DNA form, the CDR3 reads TGCGCCAGCAGCCCCACGGCCCCCCAGGGGGCCGGGGAGCTGTTTTTT. Full variable domain (missing parts from reference TRBV5-1 and TRBJ2-2): KAGVTQTPRYLIKTRGQQVTLSCSPISGHRSVSWYQQTPGQGLQFLFEYFSETQRNKGNFPGRFSGRQFSNSRSEMNVSTLELGDSALYLCASSPTAPQGAGELFFGEGSRLTVL.